This T cell receptor beta chain derives from a study of tumor and adjacent non-tumor tissue in lung cancer. General study points: Compared with tumor, normal lung showed significantly lower TCR diversity.

Three rounds of nested PCR, following a modified ARM-PCR protocol, produced the TCRbeta library. TCRdb used MiXCR to reprocess the multiplex PCR reads, holding one entry per CDR3 protein. This sample has under 150,000 distinct CDR3 sequences, with around 66% found just once. Trimming cost V 6 bases and J 7 bases, with 15 bases left between them. Germline V gene data show CDR1 as SQVTM and CDR2 as ANQGSEA. This CDR3 contains 12 residues. RNA was extracted from bulk tissue without any cell sorting. In the case of this clonotype: The antigen remains unidentified. A read error is likely, as this CDR3 ends without the conserved phenylalanine or tryptophan.

The chain combines TRBV29-1 with TRBJ1-2, with D perhaps TRBD1 (6 bases). The TCR originated in a man between 60 and 75 years old with small cell lung cancer. The sequenced sample was lung tumor tissue. CDR3: CSVSDRRIGYTS. In DNA, the CDR3 is TGCAGCGTGTCTGACAGGAGGATTGGCTACACCTCC.